These 7 T cell receptor beta chains share one sample of origin, sequenced in a study of blood T cell repertoires in COVID-19. Clones were read by immunoSEQ multiplex PCR, and TCRdb kept only the in-frame ones, dropping some. Among fewer than 350,000 clones, 80% to 90% were seen once, and the ten largest hold more than 7.5%. The specimen was peripheral blood. The source of these receptors is a man aged 30 to 39 with COVID-19, enrolled during active disease.

The chain recombines TRBV6-2 or TRBV6-3 with TRBJ2-5; 8 bases fit TRBD2. The CDR3 has 16 amino acids. V shed 1 base and J 1 base; nucleotides not matched to a gene: 5. Looked up from germline, CDR1 is MNHEY and CDR2 is SVGEGT. DNA for the CDR3: TGTGCCAGCAGTTACTGGCGGGGGGCATCCCAAGAGACCCAGTACTTC. Its translation: CASSYWRGASQETQYF.

The genes are TRBV7-8 and TRBJ2-1; maybe TRBD1 (6 bases). This CDR3 is built from 15 residues. Germline V CDR1 and CDR2: SGHVS, FQNEAQ. V was trimmed by 5 bases and J by 3 bases, leaving 14 bases between them. Here the CDR3 reads CASSGGSHLYNEQFF. The CDR3 DNA sequence: TGTGCCAGCAGCGGGGGCTCCCACCTCTACAATGAGCAGTTCTTC.

The V gene is TRBV7-9, the J gene TRBJ2-2; 9 bases line up with TRBD2. The trim removed 3 bases at V and 2 bases at J, leaving 1 base unmatched. Germline V CDR1 and CDR2: SEHNR, FQNEAQ (reference sequence). The CDR3 totals 15 residues. CDR3 DNA: TGTGCCAGCAGCTTGACTAGCGGAAACACCGGGGAGCTGTTTTTT. This translates into CASSLTSGNTGELFF.

The chain combines TRBV3-1 (or the pseudogene TRBV3-2) with TRBJ2-1; 14 nucleotides align to TRBD2. V was clipped by 4 bases and J by 14 bases; unmatched bases: 10. CDR3 length: 15 residues. The germline gives CDR1 LGHDT, CDR2 YNNKEL (reference sequence). For the CDR3, the DNA is TGTGCCAGCAGCCGACTAGCGGGGGGGCCGTACGTCGAGTTCTTC. Translating it yields CASSRLAGGPYVEFF.

The chain recombines TRBV7-2 with TRBJ2-5, with 11 bases lining up with TRBD2. Germline V gives CDR1 SGHTA, CDR2 FQGNSA. The J segment lost 5 bases and the V segment lost 3 bases, leaving 8 bases of the junction unmatched. This CDR3 has 16 residues. The CDR3 DNA follows: TGTGCCAGCAGCTTCCTGAGTAGCGGGAGGGGGGAGACCCAGTACTTC. Translated: CASSFLSSGRGETQYF.

The chain recombines TRBV7-8 with TRBJ1-2, with TRBD1 identical over 8 bases. The CDR3 is made up of 18 amino acids. With V trimmed by 1 base and J by 3 bases, 13 bases remained unmatched. CDR1 SGHVS and CDR2 FQNEAQ come from the germline V gene. The CDR3 nucleotides read TGTGCCAGCAGCTTAGGTTTAGGCAGGGGGCGCTTAGACTATGGCTACACCTTC. Translated, it gives CASSLGLGRGRLDYGYTF.

The table lists this clone with a few counts. The chain is built from TRBV19 and TRBJ2-7, with D possibly being TRBD2 (5 bases). This CDR3 region has 17 residues. The germline gives CDR1 LNHDA, CDR2 SQIVND (reference sequence). With 5 bases removed from V and 1 base from J, the gap between germline ends came to 21 bases. DNA of the CDR3: TGTGCCAGTAGTCCTCGGGGTAGCCTAATCAAATCCTACGAGCAGTACTTC. Protein sequence: CASSPRGSLIKSYEQYF.